This T cell receptor beta chain is from a study of shared clonotypes between healthy human individuals. Points from the study as a whole: Naive subsets typically showed greater estimated richness than memory subsets.

The length of the CDR3 is 13 residues. Trimming removed 1 base at V and 8 bases at J, with 9 bases between. The germline V gene encodes CDR1 SGHNT and CDR2 YENEEA. Healthy HIV-negative adults without recent acute infections or vaccinations served as donors. Notes on this clone: Antigen specificity is unknown.

Running of the assay took place at deep level. Data came from immunoSEQ multiplex PCR; TCRdb stores just in-frame clones and leaves some out. The data hold over a million clones, with around 97% observed a single time. The receptor was derived from a man aged 30-40 years in good health. Sequencing was carried out using naive CD4+ T cells sorted from blood. Subset given: CD45RA+ positively selected. The rearrangement links TRBV11-3 to TRBJ2-1; D is unresolved. The CDR3 is CASSLVSGDEQFF. The CDR3 DNA sequence: TGTGCCAGCAGCTTAGTGTCCGGCGATGAGCAGTTCTTC.